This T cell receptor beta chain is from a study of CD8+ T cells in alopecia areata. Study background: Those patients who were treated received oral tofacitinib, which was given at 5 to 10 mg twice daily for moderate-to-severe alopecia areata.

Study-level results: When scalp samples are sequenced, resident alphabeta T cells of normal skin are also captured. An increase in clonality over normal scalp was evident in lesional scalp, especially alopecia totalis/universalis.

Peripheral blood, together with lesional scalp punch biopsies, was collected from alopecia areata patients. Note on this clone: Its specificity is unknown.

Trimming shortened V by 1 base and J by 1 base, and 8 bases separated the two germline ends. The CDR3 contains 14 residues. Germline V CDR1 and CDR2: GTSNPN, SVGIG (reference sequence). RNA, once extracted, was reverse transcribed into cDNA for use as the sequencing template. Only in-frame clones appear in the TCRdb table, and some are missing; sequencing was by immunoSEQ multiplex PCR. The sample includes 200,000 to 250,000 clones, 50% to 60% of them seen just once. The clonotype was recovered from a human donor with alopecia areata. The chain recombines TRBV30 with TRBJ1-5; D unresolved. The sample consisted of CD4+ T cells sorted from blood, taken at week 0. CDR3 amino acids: CAWSAGGSNQPQHF. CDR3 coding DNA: TGTGCCTGGAGTGCTGGAGGAAGCAATCAGCCCCAGCATTTT.